This TCR beta chain was recovered during a study of blood T cell repertoires in COVID-19. Study at large: COVID-19 samples, acute and convalescent, were from the United States, Italy and Spain. PBMCs, B-cell-depleted T cells, or T cells were the source of the cDNA or gDNA that made up the material.

The length of the CDR3 is 16 residues. CDR1 and CDR2 from the germline V gene are SGHRS and YFSETQ. J gave up 5 bases and V 4 bases, and 13 bases lay outside the gene matches. The recovered donors of Cohort 3 showed two negative PCRs, clearance, or symptom resolution. Per the original methods: It was from reference gene primer amplification that nucleated cell counts were estimated. Only in-frame clones appear in the TCRdb table, and some are missing; sequencing was by immunoSEQ multiplex PCR. V, J and clone size are those of that table, while D and trimming were read from the DNA. The repertoire holds 300,000 to 350,000 clones, with roughly 84% as singletons.

Sequences were obtained from PBMCs or T cells enriched from blood (not recorded which). J is TRBJ2-7 and V is TRBV5-1; 9 bases match TRBD1. This receptor was taken from a woman under 40 who had recovered from COVID-19. CDR3: CASSRTWGDRVHEQYF. CDR3 DNA: TGCGCCAGCAGCCGGACGTGGGGGGACAGGGTGCACGAGCAGTACTTC.